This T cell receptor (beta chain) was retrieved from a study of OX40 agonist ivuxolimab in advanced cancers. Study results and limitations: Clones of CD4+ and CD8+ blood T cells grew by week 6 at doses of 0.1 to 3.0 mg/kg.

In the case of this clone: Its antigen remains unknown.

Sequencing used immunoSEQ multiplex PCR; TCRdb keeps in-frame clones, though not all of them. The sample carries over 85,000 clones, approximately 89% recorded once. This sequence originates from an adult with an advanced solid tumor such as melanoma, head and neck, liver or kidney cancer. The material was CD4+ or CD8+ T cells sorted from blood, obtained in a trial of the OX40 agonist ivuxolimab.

Here the CDR3 DNA reads TGTGCCAGCAGCCCTAGGGGTACAGGGGGAGGGACTAATGAAAAACTGTTTTTT. Translating gives CASSPRGTGGGTNEKLFF. This chain uses TRBV7-2 with TRBJ1-4; TRBD1 matches 8 bases. With 5 bases clipped from V and 2 bases from J, the junction kept 13 bases outside the gene matches. The CDR3 runs 18 residues. The germline gives CDR1 SGHTA, CDR2 FQGNSA.